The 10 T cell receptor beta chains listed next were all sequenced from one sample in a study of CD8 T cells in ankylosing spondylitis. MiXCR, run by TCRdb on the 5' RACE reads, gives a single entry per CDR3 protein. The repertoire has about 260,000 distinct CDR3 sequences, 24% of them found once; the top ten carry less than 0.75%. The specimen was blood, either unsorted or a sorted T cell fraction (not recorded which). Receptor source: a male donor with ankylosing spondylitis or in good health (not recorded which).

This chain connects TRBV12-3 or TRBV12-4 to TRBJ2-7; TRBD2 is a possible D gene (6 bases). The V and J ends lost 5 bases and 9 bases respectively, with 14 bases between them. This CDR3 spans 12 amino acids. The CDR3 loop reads CASSPSEGGQYF. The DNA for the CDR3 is TGTGCCAGCAGTCCCTCGGAGGGAGGGCAGTACTTC.

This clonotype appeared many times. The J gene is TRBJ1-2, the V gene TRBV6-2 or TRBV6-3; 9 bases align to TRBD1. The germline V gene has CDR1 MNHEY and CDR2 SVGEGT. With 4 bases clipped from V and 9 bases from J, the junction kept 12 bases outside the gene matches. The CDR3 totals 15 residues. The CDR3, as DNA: TGTGCCAGCAGTTCACCCACCGGGACAGGGATTCGCTACACCTTC. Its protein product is CASSSPTGTGIRYTF.

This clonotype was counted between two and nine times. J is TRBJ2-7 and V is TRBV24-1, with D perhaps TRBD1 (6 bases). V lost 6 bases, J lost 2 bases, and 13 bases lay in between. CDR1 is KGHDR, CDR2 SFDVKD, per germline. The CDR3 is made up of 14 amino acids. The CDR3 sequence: CATSSRTETYEQYF. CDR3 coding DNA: TGTGCCACCAGTTCAAGGACAGAGACCTACGAGCAGTACTTC.

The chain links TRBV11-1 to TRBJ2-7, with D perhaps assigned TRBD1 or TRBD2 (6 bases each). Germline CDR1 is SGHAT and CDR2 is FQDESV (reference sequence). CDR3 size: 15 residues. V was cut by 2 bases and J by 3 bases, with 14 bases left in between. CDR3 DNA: TGTGCCAGCAGCTTAAGCCGGGGGCCAATCTACGAGCAGTACTTC. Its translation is CASSLSRGPIYEQYF.

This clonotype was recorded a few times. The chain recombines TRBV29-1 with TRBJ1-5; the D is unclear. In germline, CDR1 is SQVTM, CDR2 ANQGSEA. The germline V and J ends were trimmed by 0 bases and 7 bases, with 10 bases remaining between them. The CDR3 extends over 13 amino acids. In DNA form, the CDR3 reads TGCAGCGTTGAAGAAGGACTCGGCCAGCCCCAGCATTTT. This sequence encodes CSVEEGLGQPQHF.

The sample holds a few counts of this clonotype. The CDR3 DNA reads as TGTGCCAGCAGTCTCCCGGGTGAGCAGTTCTTC. Translation: CASSLPGEQFF. V is TRBV6-2 or TRBV6-3 and J is TRBJ2-1; D is undetermined. The CDR3 runs to 11 residues. Trimming cost V 5 bases and J 9 bases, with 8 bases left between them. Per the germline V gene, CDR1 is MNHEY and CDR2 is SVGEGT.

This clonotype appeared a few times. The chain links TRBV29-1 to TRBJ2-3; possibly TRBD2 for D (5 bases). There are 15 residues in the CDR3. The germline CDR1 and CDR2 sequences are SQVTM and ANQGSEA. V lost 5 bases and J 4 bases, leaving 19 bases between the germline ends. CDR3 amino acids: CSVKRGRDGADTQYF. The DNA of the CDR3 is TGCAGCGTTAAACGAGGGAGAGATGGAGCAGATACGCAGTATTTT.

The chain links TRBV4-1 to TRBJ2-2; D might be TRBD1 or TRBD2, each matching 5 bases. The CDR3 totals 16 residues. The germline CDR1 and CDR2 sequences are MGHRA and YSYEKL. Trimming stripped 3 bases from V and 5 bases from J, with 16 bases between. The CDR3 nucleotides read TGCGCCAGCAGCCAGTCCGGGGCAGGTTGGACCGGGGAGCTGTTTTTT. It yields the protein CASSQSGAGWTGELFF.

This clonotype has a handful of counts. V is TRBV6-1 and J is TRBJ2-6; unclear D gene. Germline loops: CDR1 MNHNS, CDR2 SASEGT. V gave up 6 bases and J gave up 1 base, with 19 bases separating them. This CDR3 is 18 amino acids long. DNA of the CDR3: TGTGCCAGCAGGGACCAAGAGCTTTTCGCATCTGGGGCCAACGTCCTGACTTTC. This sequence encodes CASRDQELFASGANVLTF.

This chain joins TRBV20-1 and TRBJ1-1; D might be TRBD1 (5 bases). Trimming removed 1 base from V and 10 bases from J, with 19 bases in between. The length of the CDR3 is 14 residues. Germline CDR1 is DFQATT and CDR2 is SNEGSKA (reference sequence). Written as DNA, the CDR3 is TGCAGTGCTAGAGGTCCCGATCCAGGGTATGGAGCTTTCTTT. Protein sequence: CSARGPDPGYGAFF.